One sample yielded the 26 T cell receptor beta chains listed below, sequenced in a study of T cell responses to AZD1222 COVID-19 vaccine. The protocol was immunoSEQ multiplex PCR, while the TCRdb copy is restricted to in-frame clones and leaves out a portion. The table shows about 92,000 clones, with 80% to 90% occurring only once. The starting material was peripheral blood, obtained on day 0 of MenACWY control vaccination. The receptors derive from an adult in good health.

The table lists this clone with a count of one. This chain connects TRBV25-1 to TRBJ1-4, with D maybe TRBD1 (5 bases). The CDR3 consists of 13 residues. Germline CDR1 reads MGHDK; CDR2 reads SYGVNS. Trimming pared 2 bases from V and 13 bases from J, leaving 14 bases between. CDR3 sequence: CASSEGGRVVLFF. CDR3 DNA sequence: TGTGCCAGCAGTGAAGGGGGGAGAGTGGTACTGTTTTTT.

J is TRBJ1-3 and V is TRBV28; possible D gene TRBD1, 5 bases. In germline, CDR1 is MDHEN, CDR2 SYDVKM. V shed 6 bases and J shed 8 bases, with 23 bases lying between them. CDR3 length equals 16 residues. This chain's CDR3 is CASSRIPGTARDTIYF. DNA of the CDR3: TGTGCCAGCAGCCGTATTCCAGGGACCGCAAGGGACACCATATATTTT.

Regarding this clone: The sample carries other DNA sequences with the same CDR3. The gene calls are TRBV28 and TRBJ1-1; unclear D gene. CDR1 is MDHEN and CDR2 is SYDVKM in the germline V gene. Deletions cut 0 bases from V and 1 base from J, with 12 bases between. This CDR3 has 16 amino acids. CDR3 nucleotide sequence: TGTGCCAGCAGTTTATGGAGTAGGGTAAGGAACACTGAAGCTTTCTTT. Translated: CASSLWSRVRNTEAFF.

The chain employs TRBV5-5 and TRBJ1-1; D gene ambiguous. Germline CDR1 reads SGHKS; CDR2 reads YYEKEE (reference sequence). The V and J ends lost 2 bases and 0 bases respectively, with 8 bases between them. The CDR3 consists of 14 residues. The CDR3 sequence is CASSFGFVNTEAFF. CDR3 sequence (DNA): TGTGCCAGCAGCTTTGGGTTTGTGAACACTGAAGCTTTCTTT. Combining the CDR3 with reference TRBV5-5 and TRBJ1-1 gives the whole variable domain DAGVTQSPTHLIKTRGQQVTLRCSPISGHKSVSWYQQVLGQGPQFIFQYYEKEERGRGNFPDRFSARQFPNYSSELNVNALLLGDSALYLCASSFGFVNTEAFFGQGTRLTVV.

The rearrangement links TRBV18 to TRBJ1-2; no firm D call. Germline assignment: CDR1 KGHSH and CDR2 LQKENI. The CDR3 spans 13 residues. Trimming cost V 2 bases and J 6 bases, with 10 bases left between them. The CDR3 spells CASSPGDPHGYTF. CDR3 in DNA: TGTGCCAGCTCACCAGGGGATCCCCATGGCTACACCTTC.

The genes are TRBV7-9 and TRBJ2-1, with a tentative D call TRBD1 (6 bases). CDR1 and CDR2 (germline): SEHNR, FQNEAQ (reference sequence). The V end was cut by 2 bases, the J end by 10 bases, with 18 bases between. This CDR3 spans 15 amino acids. CDR3 protein: CASSLRDTGPKEQFF. The CDR3 DNA reads TGTGCCAGCAGCTTACGGGACACCGGGCCCAAAGAGCAGTTCTTC. Full variable domain (rest looked up from reference TRBV7-9 and TRBJ2-1): DTGVSQNPRHKITKRGQNVTFRCDPISEHNRLYWYRQTLGQGPEFLTYFQNEAQLEKSRLLSDRFSAERPKGSFSTLEIQRTEQGDSAMYLCASSLRDTGPKEQFFGPGTRLTVL.

The chain is built from TRBV3-1 (or the pseudogene TRBV3-2) and TRBJ2-5; D is undetermined. CDR1 and CDR2 (germline): LGHDT, YNNKEL (reference sequence). V was clipped by 2 bases and J by 2 bases, with 9 bases between them. The CDR3 totals 14 residues. The DNA for the CDR3 is TGTGCCAGCAGCCAAAGGCAGCCACAAGAGACCCAGTACTTC. Its translation is CASSQRQPQETQYF.

The chain joins TRBV10-3 to TRBJ1-2, with TRBD1 as a possible D gene (5 bases). The CDR3 loop spans 15 amino acids. The ends were cut back, 4 bases at V and 7 bases at J, with 19 bases in the middle. CDR1 is ENHRY and CDR2 is SYGVKD in the germline V gene. As DNA, the CDR3 is TGTGCCATCAGTGGGGGGGATCGGCAAGGCGGTGGCTACACCTTC. Residues: CAISGGDRQGGGYTF.

This clone came up a few times. CDR3 bases: TGCGCCACCGGGACAGGGAGGGAAAAACTGTTTTTT. Protein product: CATGTGREKLFF. The rearrangement links TRBV5-1 to TRBJ1-4; 9 positions agree with TRBD1. The germline CDR1 and CDR2 sequences are SGHRS and YFSETQ. The CDR3 contains 12 residues. The V gene end was trimmed by 9 bases and the J gene end by 8 bases; junction bases not matched to a gene: 5.

A single count supports this clone. The V and J genes are TRBV2 and TRBJ1-5; no clear D. V was shortened by 3 bases and J by 9 bases, with 12 bases between the two germline ends. There are 13 residues in the CDR3. Germline CDR1 and CDR2: SNHLY and FYNNEI. CDR3 in DNA: TGTGCCAGCAGTGAGACACCTACGTCGCCCCAGCATTTT. The encoded protein is CASSETPTSPQHF.

The chain carries TRBV18 and TRBJ1-1, with D unclear. The CDR3 is made up of 15 amino acids. The germline gives CDR1 KGHSH, CDR2 LQKENI. Trimming left V 3 bases short and J 2 bases short, with 13 bases between. The CDR3 region has the DNA TGTGCCAGCTCACCCCTAAGGACGGAAAACACTGAAGCTTTCTTT. It specifies CASSPLRTENTEAFF.

The gene calls are TRBV9 and TRBJ2-7; D gene ambiguous. Trimming stripped 4 bases from V and 2 bases from J, with 13 bases between. CDR1 SGDLS and CDR2 YYNGEE come from the germline V gene. The CDR3 consists of 14 residues. CDR3 sequence (DNA): TGTGCCAGCAGCCCCGGGTCCACCACCTACGAGCAGTACTTC. This encodes CASSPGSTTYEQYF. The full variable domain, its missing parts supplied by reference TRBV9 and TRBJ2-7, is DSGVTQTPKHLITATGQRVTLRCSPRSGDLSVYWYQQSLDQGLQFLIQYYNGEERAKGNILERFSAQQFPDLHSELNLSSLELGDSALYFCASSPGSTTYEQYFGPGTRLTVT.

The chain joins TRBV11-1 to TRBJ1-2, with unresolved D. CDR1 and CDR2 (germline): SGHAT, FQDESV (reference sequence). CDR3 length: 13 amino acids. Trimming removed 4 bases at V and 4 bases at J, with 10 bases between. CDR3 coding DNA: TGTGCCAGCAGCTCGACTGCAGGCTATGGCTACACCTTC. Amino acids: CASSSTAGYGYTF.

J is TRBJ1-2 and V is TRBV2, with unresolved D. CDR1 and CDR2 (germline): SNHLY, FYNNEI. Trimming took 5 bases from V and 2 from J, leaving 6 bases between them. The CDR3 is 12 residues long. This chain's CDR3 is CASSLGNYGYTF. CDR3 DNA: TGTGCCAGCAGTTTGGGGAACTATGGCTACACCTTC.

The rearrangement joins TRBV4-1 to TRBJ1-1, with 7 positions matching TRBD1. The germline V gene encodes CDR1 MGHRA and CDR2 YSYEKL. This CDR3 is 14 amino acids long. V lost 4 bases and J lost 7; bases outside the gene matches: 9. CDR3 nucleotides: TGCGCCAGCAGCCGCTCCCGGGACAGCGGTGAAGCTTTCTTT. Translating gives CASSRSRDSGEAFF.

This clone was observed a single time. V gene TRBV5-1 combines with J gene TRBJ2-7, with 10 positions matching TRBD2. CDR1 SGHRS and CDR2 YFSETQ come from the germline V gene. The ends lost 0 bases at V and 13 bases at J; junction bases unmatched: 13. The CDR3 extends over 15 amino acids. In nucleotides, the CDR3 is TGCGCCAGCAGCTTGGCCGAGGGGAGTAGCGGGGGGCAATACTTC. The encoded protein is CASSLAEGSSGGQYF.

The CDR3 sequence is CASSHRVSEQPQHF. CDR3 nucleotides: TGTGCCAGCAGCCACAGGGTTTCGGAGCAGCCCCAGCATTTT. The gene calls are TRBV4-2 and TRBJ1-5; possibly TRBD1 for D (5 bases). The CDR3 runs 14 residues. Trimming removed 3 bases from V and 7 bases from J, with 13 bases in between. Germline V gene lookup returns CDR1 LGHNA and CDR2 YNFKEQ.

This chain uses TRBV3-1 (or the pseudogene TRBV3-2) with TRBJ1-6; D gene unclear. CDR1 and CDR2 (germline): LGHDT, YNNKEL (reference sequence). Trimming pared 1 base from V and 5 bases from J, leaving 12 bases between. There are 16 residues in the CDR3. The CDR3, as DNA: TGTGCCAGCAGCCAAGCCGGGGAGAGAGATAATTCACCCCTCCACTTT. Encoded protein: CASSQAGERDNSPLHF.

The V gene is TRBV4-2, the J gene TRBJ2-3, with D perhaps TRBD2 (5 bases). With 0 bases removed from V and 1 base from J, the gap between germline ends came to 14 bases. CDR1 LGHNA and CDR2 YNFKEQ come from the germline V gene. The CDR3 has 17 amino acids. This CDR3 reads CASSQDPPGRRTDTQYF. CDR3 coding DNA: TGTGCCAGCAGCCAAGATCCTCCGGGGAGACGCACAGATACGCAGTATTTT.

This clone was found once. This chain uses TRBV11-2 with TRBJ1-2; TRBD1 aligns across 7 bases. The CDR3 length is 14 residues. CDR1 is SGHAT and CDR2 is FQNNGV in the germline V gene. V lost 3 bases, J lost 7 bases, and 8 bases stayed unmatched. Written as DNA, the CDR3 is TGTGCCAGCAGCTTTAGTCAGGGGGAAGTTGGCTACACCTTC. Residues: CASSFSQGEVGYTF.

This clone was observed a few times. This chain links TRBV10-3 with TRBJ2-1, with a possible D match to TRBD2 (6 bases). The CDR3 is 12 amino acids. Trimming removed 8 bases at V and 6 bases at J, with 11 bases between. Germline V gene lookup returns CDR1 ENHRY and CDR2 SYGVKD. CDR3: CAIGRLGNEQFF. The CDR3 DNA reads TGTGCCATCGGTAGACTAGGCAATGAGCAGTTCTTC.

The chain links TRBV5-1 to TRBJ2-5; 12 bases are shared with TRBD2. Germline values: CDR1 SGHRS, CDR2 YFSETQ. The V gene end was trimmed by 3 bases and the J gene end by 1 base; junction bases not matched to a gene: 13. This CDR3 contains 19 residues. The CDR3 region is CASSWQPSGGADAQETQYF. Here the CDR3 DNA reads TGCGCCAGCAGCTGGCAACCTAGCGGGGGGGCCGATGCCCAAGAGACCCAGTACTTC.

The chain uses TRBV5-1 and TRBJ2-1, with D unclear. This CDR3 comprises 16 residues. V shed 0 bases and J shed 0 bases, with 10 bases lying between them. Germline CDR1 reads SGHRS; CDR2 reads YFSETQ. This chain's CDR3 is CASSLAPSLSYNEQFF. As DNA, the CDR3 is TGCGCCAGCAGCTTGGCCCCATCCCTCTCCTACAATGAGCAGTTCTTC.

This clone came up once. Because the CDR3 is missing its conserved closing phenylalanine or tryptophan, this is likely a read error. The rearrangement links TRBV20-1 to TRBJ1-1, with no clear D. The V and J ends lost 6 bases and 10 bases respectively, with 15 bases between them. In germline, CDR1 is DFQATT, CDR2 SNEGSKA (reference sequence). This CDR3 has 11 residues. Here the CDR3 reads CSARRGQAAFL. The CDR3, as DNA: TGCAGTGCCCGGCGGGGTCAGGCAGCTTTCCTT.

The chain combines TRBV5-1 with TRBJ1-2, with a tentative D call TRBD1 (6 bases). Germline V gives CDR1 SGHRS, CDR2 YFSETQ. The germline V and J ends were trimmed by 0 bases and 7 bases, with 13 bases remaining between them. The CDR3 consists of 14 residues. CDR3 DNA: TGCGCCAGCAGCTTGGGTGGACAGCCCTTTGGCTACACCTTC. Translating it yields CASSLGGQPFGYTF.

The table lists this clone with a count of one. The rearrangement joins TRBV6-6 to TRBJ1-2; 9 nucleotides line up with TRBD1. The germline CDR1 and CDR2 sequences are MNHNY and SVGAGI (reference sequence). The CDR3 extends over 15 amino acids. Unmatched junction bases numbered 7, after V lost 1 base and J lost 7 bases. The CDR3 DNA follows: TGTGCCAGCAGTTACTTGGGACAGGGCCAAGGTGGCTACACCTTC. It codes for CASSYLGQGQGGYTF.